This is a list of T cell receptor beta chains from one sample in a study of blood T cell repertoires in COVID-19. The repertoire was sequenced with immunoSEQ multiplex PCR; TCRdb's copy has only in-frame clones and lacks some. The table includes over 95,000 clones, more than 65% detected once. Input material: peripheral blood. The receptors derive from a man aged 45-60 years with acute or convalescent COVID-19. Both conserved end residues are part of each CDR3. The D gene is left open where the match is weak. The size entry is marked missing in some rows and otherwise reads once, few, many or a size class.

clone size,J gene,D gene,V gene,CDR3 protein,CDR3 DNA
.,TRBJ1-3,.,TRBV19,CAVLTGSGGNTIYF,TGTGCCGTCCTCACAGGGTCTGGAGGAAACACCATATATTTT
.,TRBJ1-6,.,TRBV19,CASSEGVRNSPLHF,TGTGCCAGTAGTGAGGGGGTAAGGAATTCACCCCTCCACTTT
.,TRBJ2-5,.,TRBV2,CASSFGGEGAGKTQYF,TGTGCCAGCAGCTTCGGGGGTGAGGGGGCAGGGAAGACCCAGTACTTC
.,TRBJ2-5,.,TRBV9,CASSERGGSGETQYF,TGTGCCAGCAGCGAAAGGGGGGGCTCCGGAGAGACCCAGTACTTC
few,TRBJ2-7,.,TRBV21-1,CASSKVCAAGKTHEQYF,TGTGCCAGCAGCAAAGTTTGCGCGGCAGGGAAAACCCACGAGCAGTACTTC
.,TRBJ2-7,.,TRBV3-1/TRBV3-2,CASSQGAGDYEQYF,TGTGCCAGCAGCCAGGGGGCGGGGGACTACGAGCAGTACTTC
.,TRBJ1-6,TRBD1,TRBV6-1,CASSELGDSDVYNSPLHF,TGTGCCAGCAGTGAATTGGGGGACAGCGACGTCTATAATTCACCCCTCCACTTT
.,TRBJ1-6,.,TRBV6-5,CASGRSSYNSPLHF,TGTGCCAGCGGGCGCAGCTCCTATAATTCACCCCTCCACTTT
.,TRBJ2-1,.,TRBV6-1,CASSEFYEQFF,TGTGCCAGCAGTGAATTCTATGAGCAGTTCTTC
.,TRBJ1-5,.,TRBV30,CAWSKQGNQPQHF,TGTGCCTGGAGCAAACAGGGCAATCAGCCCCAGCATTTT
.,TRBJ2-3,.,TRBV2,CASSVDSRLGDTQYF,TGTGCCAGCAGCGTTGACAGTCGGTTAGGAGATACGCAGTATTTT
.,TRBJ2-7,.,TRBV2,CASSDSRGVYEQYF,TGTGCCAGCAGTGATTCCAGGGGCGTCTACGAGCAGTACTTC
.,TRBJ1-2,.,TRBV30,CAWSVGGGYTF,TGTGCCTGGAGTGTAGGAGGAGGCTACACCTTC
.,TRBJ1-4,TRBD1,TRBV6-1,CASRLTGGFEKLFF,TGTGCCAGCAGACTAACAGGGGGCTTCGAAAAACTGTTTTTT
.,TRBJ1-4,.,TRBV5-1,CASSSQAGGLTNEKLFF,TGCGCCAGCAGCTCGCAAGCCGGGGGTTTGACTAATGAAAAACTGTTTTTT
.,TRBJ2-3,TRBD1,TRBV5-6,CASSVPTGPGNTQYF,TGTGCCAGCAGCGTGCCGACAGGGCCCGGGAATACGCAGTATTTT
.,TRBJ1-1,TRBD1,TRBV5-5,CASSSTGTGGKAFF,TGTGCCAGCAGTTCTACCGGGACAGGGGGCAAAGCTTTCTTT
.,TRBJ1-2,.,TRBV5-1,CASSLSAANYGYTF,TGCGCCAGCAGCTTGAGCGCAGCAAACTATGGCTACACCTTC
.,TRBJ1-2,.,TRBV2,CASSADTFYGYTF,TGTGCCAGCAGTGCCGACACCTTCTATGGCTACACCTTC
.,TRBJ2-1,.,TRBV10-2,CASRDLYNEQFF,TGCGCCAGCCGGGACTTGTACAATGAGCAGTTCTTC